Below are 21 T cell receptor beta chains sequenced from a single sample in a study of T cell responses to AZD1222 COVID-19 vaccine. Method: immunoSEQ multiplex PCR; TCRdb's copy keeps in-frame clones and lacks some. The sample lists approximately 130,000 clones; just over 90% were seen once. The sequencing here drew on peripheral blood, taken on day 0 of AZD1222 vaccination. All receptors come from an adult in good health.

This clone was observed a handful of times. The chain has TRBV7-8 and TRBJ2-5; 11 nucleotides match TRBD1. With V trimmed by 7 bases and J by 5 bases, 12 bases remained unmatched. The CDR3 length is 16 residues. Germline loops: CDR1 SGHVS, CDR2 FQNEAQ. The chain's CDR3 is CASTKRPGQGVETQYF. The CDR3, as DNA: TGTGCCAGCACCAAGCGCCCGGGACAGGGGGTTGAGACCCAGTACTTC.

This clone has just one count. The rearrangement uses TRBV7-8 and TRBJ2-4; D not certain. CDR1 and CDR2 from the germline V gene are SGHVS and FQNEAQ. V shed 1 base and J shed 5 bases, with 12 bases lying between them. CDR3 length: 15 amino acids. DNA for the CDR3: TGTGCCAGCAGCTTAGGTAGTTATACGGAAAACATTCAGTACTTC. Translated: CASSLGSYTENIQYF.

V and J are TRBV5-4 and TRBJ2-3, with 11 positions matching TRBD2. CDR1 and CDR2 from the germline V gene are SGHNT and YYREEE (reference sequence). V gave up 4 bases and J gave up 3 bases; unmatched junction bases: 13. There are 18 residues in the CDR3. The CDR3 loop is CASSPGTSGPFRTDTQYF. In DNA, the CDR3 is TGTGCCAGCAGCCCCGGGACTAGCGGACCCTTTCGAACAGATACGCAGTATTTT.

The gene calls are TRBV30 and TRBJ2-7; tentatively, D is TRBD1 or TRBD2 (6 bases each). V was pared by 2 bases and J by 6 bases, with 11 bases between. CDR3 length: 12 residues. Germline CDR1 and CDR2: GTSNPN and SVGIG (reference sequence). DNA of the CDR3: TGTGCCTGGAGTAGGGGGGCGGCCGAGCAGTACTTC. Encoded protein: CAWSRGAAEQYF.

The chain links TRBV12-3 or TRBV12-4 to TRBJ1-4; D unresolved. The ends were cut back, 7 bases at V and 8 bases at J, with 8 bases in the middle. This CDR3 comprises 11 residues. Here the CDR3 reads CASKAVEKLFF. The CDR3 DNA reads as TGTGCCAGCAAGGCAGTAGAAAAACTGTTTTTT.

This rearrangement joins TRBV10-3 to TRBJ1-3, with D perhaps matching TRBD1 (6 bases). Trimming took 1 base from V and 1 from J, leaving 14 bases between them. CDR3 length equals 17 residues. Germline V gives CDR1 ENHRY, CDR2 SYGVKD. This CDR3 is CAISEFEGGISGNTIYF. DNA of the CDR3: TGTGCCATCAGTGAGTTTGAAGGGGGAATATCTGGAAACACCATATATTTT.

V and J are TRBV23-1 and TRBJ2-7; D uncertain. TRBV23-1 carries the ORF label, with uncertain function. V was trimmed by 6 bases and J by 5 bases, leaving 2 bases between them. The CDR3 contains 9 residues. CDR3 coding DNA: TGCGCCAGCAGGGACGAGCAGTACTTC. As protein: CASRDEQYF.

V usage is TRBV25-1 and J usage is TRBJ2-3; D not certain. The CDR3 sequence is 17 residues long. The ends were cut back, 0 bases at V and 1 base at J, with 14 bases in the middle. In germline, CDR1 is MGHDK, CDR2 SYGVNS. CDR3 residues: CASSEYGRKDGTDTQYF. The CDR3 DNA reads TGTGCCAGCAGTGAATATGGTAGAAAGGATGGCACAGATACGCAGTATTTT. The entire variable domain, with the rest obtained from reference TRBV25-1 and TRBJ2-3, is as follows: EADIYQTPRYLVIGTGKKITLECSQTMGHDKMYWYQQDPGMELHLIHYSYGVNSTEKGDLSSESTVSRIRTEHFPLTLESARPSHTSQYLCASSEYGRKDGTDTQYFGPGTRLTVL.

V is TRBV10-2 and J is TRBJ1-6; D gene ambiguous. Germline values: CDR1 WSHSY, CDR2 SAAADI. V was trimmed by 4 bases and J by 8 bases, leaving 24 bases between them. The CDR3 is 18 residues long. In nucleotides, the CDR3 is TGCGCCAGCAGTGCCAGCCGTCTCCTCCGGCAAGAGGATTCACCCCTCCACTTT. Encoded protein: CASSASRLLRQEDSPLHF.

The chain links TRBV30 to TRBJ1-5, with 7 nucleotides matching TRBD1. The CDR3 is made up of 12 amino acids. Germline CDR1 GTSNPN, CDR2 SVGIG (reference sequence). With 5 bases clipped from V and 4 bases from J, the junction kept 2 bases outside the gene matches. In DNA form, the CDR3 reads TGTGCCTGGTCGGGACAGAATCAGCCCCAGCATTTT. This encodes CAWSGQNQPQHF.

The chain joins TRBV21-1 to TRBJ2-7; TRBD2 is the table's D call, not checked against the DNA. TRBV21-1 is assigned pseudogene status. The CDR3 has 15 residues. In nucleotides, the CDR3 is TGTGCCAGCAGAGGTATACCGAACGGCGGAGGCGAGCAGTACTTC. Translation gives CASRGIPNGGGEQYF.

The rearrangement links TRBV27 to TRBJ2-1, with D possibly being TRBD2 (6 bases). The CDR3 consists of 12 residues. V was shortened by 6 bases and J by 9 bases, with 12 bases between the two germline ends. Germline CDR1 is MNHEY and CDR2 is SMNVEV (reference sequence). CDR3 nucleotide sequence: TGTGCCAGCAGCCGAGTCGGGGGTGAGCAGTTCTTC. Translation gives CASSRVGGEQFF.

The gene calls are TRBV19 and TRBJ1-2, with D uncertain. Germline CDR1 reads LNHDA; CDR2 reads SQIVND (reference sequence). The CDR3 is 15 residues long. Trimming removed 5 bases at V and 1 base at J, with 14 bases between. CDR3 DNA: TGTGCCAGTAGTGCAGACTGGAACAGTAACTATGGCTACACCTTC. Residues: CASSADWNSNYGYTF. The full variable domain, rest sourced from reference TRBV19 and TRBJ1-2, is DGGITQSPKYLFRKEGQNVTLSCEQNLNHDAMYWYRQDPGQGLRLIYYSQIVNDFQKGDIAEGYSVSREKKESFPLTVTSAQKNPTAFYLCASSADWNSNYGYTFGSGTRLTVV.

This chain connects TRBV5-1 to TRBJ2-2, with D hard to call. The CDR3 contains 15 residues. From germline, CDR1 is SGHRS and CDR2 YFSETQ. V lost 5 bases and J 1 base, leaving 12 bases between the germline ends. The CDR3 sequence: CASSRGGRNTGELFF. CDR3 bases: TGCGCCAGCAGTAGAGGTGGCAGGAACACCGGGGAGCTGTTTTTT.

The rearrangement links TRBV7-2 to TRBJ1-1; D is undetermined. The V gene's germline CDR1 is SGHTA and CDR2 FQGNSA. This CDR3 region has 14 residues. Trimming removed 7 bases from V and 3 bases from J, with 15 bases in between. The CDR3 region has the DNA TGTGCCAGCACCCTCGTGGGCAGTGACACTGAAGCTTTCTTT. It codes for CASTLVGSDTEAFF.

The chain joins TRBV6-5 to TRBJ2-2; D could derive from TRBD1 or TRBD2 (6 bases each). V lost 4 bases to trimming and J lost 6 bases, with 9 bases between them. The CDR3 is 13 residues long. Germline loops: CDR1 MNHEY, CDR2 SVGAGI. CDR3 in DNA: TGTGCCAGCAGTTTGAGGGGGGCCGGGGAGCTGTTTTTT. It specifies CASSLRGAGELFF.

The chain employs TRBV11-2 and TRBJ2-1; TRBD2 is a possible D gene (5 bases). CDR1 SGHAT and CDR2 FQNNGV come from the germline V gene. Trimming shortened V by 2 bases and J by 8 bases, and 16 bases separated the two germline ends. This CDR3 spans 15 amino acids. DNA of the CDR3: TGTGCCAGCAGCTTAAGTAGCGCCTCGGTAGATGAGCAGTTCTTC. This codes for CASSLSSASVDEQFF. Full variable domain (outside the CDR3, taken from reference TRBV11-2 and TRBJ2-1): EAGVAQSPRYKIIEKRQSVAFWCNPISGHATLYWYQQILGQGPKLLIQFQNNGVVDDSQLPKDRFSAERLKGVDSTLKIQPAKLEDSAVYLCASSLSSASVDEQFFGPGTRLTVL.

This chain joins TRBV28 and TRBJ1-5; 11 nucleotides align to TRBD1. The CDR3 contains 14 residues. The V segment lost 9 bases and the J segment 6 bases; nucleotides outside the gene matches: 7. CDR1 and CDR2 from the germline V gene are MDHEN and SYDVKM. The CDR3 nucleotides read TGTGCCAGATCGGACAGGGGGCGCAGTCAGCCCCAGCATTTT. Translating gives CARSDRGRSQPQHF.

The J gene is TRBJ2-7, the V gene TRBV5-5; D gene uncertain. The CDR3 sequence is 14 residues long. CDR1 is SGHKS and CDR2 is YYEKEE in the germline V gene (reference sequence). V shed 0 bases and J shed 2 bases, with 9 bases lying between them. CDR3 region: CASSLVQHPYEQYF. For the CDR3, the DNA is TGTGCCAGCAGCTTGGTACAGCATCCCTACGAGCAGTACTTC.

The chain employs TRBV2 and TRBJ1-5; 8 nucleotides agree with TRBD1. The germline V gene encodes CDR1 SNHLY and CDR2 FYNNEI. The junction had 4 bases not matched to a gene; V was cut back by 6 bases and J by 3 bases. This CDR3 region has 14 residues. CDR3 coding DNA: TGTGCCAGCAGCGGGACAGGCTTCAATCAGCCCCAGCATTTT. Its translation: CASSGTGFNQPQHF.

The chain is built from TRBV30 and TRBJ1-2; 11 bases map to TRBD1. The germline CDR1 and CDR2 sequences are GTSNPN and SVGIG (reference sequence). Trimming at V came to 0 bases and at J to 8 bases, leaving 11 bases not matched to a gene. CDR3 length equals 16 residues. The CDR3 sequence is CAWSVRTGGGLGGYTF. DNA of the CDR3: TGTGCCTGGAGTGTACGGACAGGGGGCGGACTTGGGGGCTACACCTTC.